The 10 T cell receptor beta chains listed next were all sequenced from one sample in a study of CD8 T cells in ankylosing spondylitis. General study points: Fewer than 10 highly homologous variants formed a TCR beta motif that appeared characteristic of ankylosing spondylitis blood.

Antigen specificity for these receptors is unknown. TCRdb reprocessed the 5' RACE reads with MiXCR, giving one entry per CDR3 protein. The sample yields approximately 400,000 distinct CDR3 sequences, 20% to 30% seen once. Material for sequencing was blood, either unsorted or a sorted T cell fraction (not recorded which). Every receptor here comes from a male donor with ankylosing spondylitis.

This clonotype was detected only once. The rearrangement joins TRBV10-1 to TRBJ2-5; D gene unclear. The CDR3 is made up of 14 amino acids. The germline CDR1 and CDR2 sequences are WNHNN and SYGVQD (reference sequence). The V gene lost 4 bases and the J gene lost 4 bases, with 13 bases spanning the gap. The CDR3 loop reads CASSVGTAGETQYF. CDR3 DNA: TGCGCCAGCAGTGTAGGAACAGCAGGAGAGACCCAGTACTTC.

This chain uses TRBV18 with TRBJ2-1; no clear D. Germline loops: CDR1 KGHSH, CDR2 LQKENI. The V end lost 0 bases, the J end lost 1 base, and 16 bases lay between the germline ends. This CDR3 region has 18 residues. CDR3 sequence: CASSPPDHWIASYNEQFF. The CDR3 DNA follows: TGTGCCAGCTCACCACCGGATCATTGGATTGCGTCCTACAATGAGCAGTTCTTC.

This chain uses TRBV7-8 with TRBJ2-1; possible D gene TRBD1, 5 bases. The CDR3 spans 16 residues. Germline V lookup: CDR1 SGHVS, CDR2 FQNEAQ. The V end was cut by 1 base, the J end by 4 bases, with 14 bases between. This CDR3 is CASSLGSGKGYNEQFF. CDR3 coding DNA: TGTGCCAGCAGCTTAGGATCCGGAAAGGGGTACAATGAGCAGTTCTTC.

The V gene is TRBV20-1, the J gene TRBJ2-2; 7 bases are a match to TRBD2. Germline CDR1 is DFQATT and CDR2 is SNEGSKA (reference sequence). The CDR3 length is 17 residues. The ends lost 0 bases at V and 2 bases at J; junction bases unmatched: 9. The CDR3 DNA reads TGCAGTGCTAGAGATGGCCAGCGGGGCGAAAACACCGGGGAGCTGTTTTTT. It is translated as CSARDGQRGENTGELFF.

This clonotype has only a few counts. The chain carries TRBV20-1 and TRBJ2-7; TRBD1 matches at 7 bases. The CDR3 is 14 amino acids. Losses at the gene ends were 6 bases for V and 5 bases for J; bases not matched to a gene: 13. Germline assignment: CDR1 DFQATT and CDR2 SNEGSKA (reference sequence). CDR3 amino acids: CSALQTLTGNEQYV. The CDR3 DNA follows: TGCAGTGCCCTCCAAACGCTGACAGGGAACGAGCAGTACGTC.

The chain has TRBV11-2 and TRBJ1-2; D unresolved. The CDR3 length is 15 residues. Trimming pared 5 bases from V and 6 bases from J, leaving 19 bases between. Germline values: CDR1 SGHAT, CDR2 FQNNGV. The CDR3, as DNA: TGTGCCAGCAGCGAGCCCTACACAATGAGGGATGGCTACACCTTC. This codes for CASSEPYTMRDGYTF.

This clonotype was counted only a few times. This rearrangement joins TRBV10-3 to TRBJ2-1; TRBD2 aligns across 7 bases. CDR3 length: 13 residues. CDR1 and CDR2 from the germline V gene are ENHRY and SYGVKD. V lost 6 bases to trimming and J lost 8 bases; unmatched junction nucleotides: 7. The CDR3 reads CAIRSGNTDEQFF. CDR3 nucleotide sequence: TGTGCCATCAGGAGCGGGAATACCGATGAGCAGTTCTTC.

The chain is built from TRBV7-2 and TRBJ2-1; possibly TRBD2 for D (6 bases). The ends were cut back, 1 base at V and 5 bases at J, with 9 bases in the middle. The CDR3 loop spans 14 amino acids. Germline V gene lookup returns CDR1 SGHTA and CDR2 FQGNSA. CDR3 sequence: CASSLVRGNNEQFF. The CDR3 DNA follows: TGTGCCAGCAGCTTAGTACGCGGGAACAATGAGCAGTTCTTC.

This clonotype was found a few times. The gene calls are TRBV14 and TRBJ1-2; no reliable D call. The CDR3 covers 15 residues. Germline V CDR1 and CDR2: SGHDN, FVKESK. V was trimmed by 3 bases and J by 0 bases, leaving 11 bases between them. The CDR3 is CASSQRHPANYGYTF. The CDR3 nucleotides read TGTGCCAGCAGCCAGCGCCACCCGGCTAACTATGGCTACACCTTC.

This chain links TRBV12-3 or TRBV12-4 with TRBJ2-7; TRBD1 matches 8 bases. V shed 5 bases, J shed 0 bases, and the junction held 6 bases outside the gene matches. The CDR3 runs to 15 residues. This CDR3 reads CASSPQGESSYEQYV. The CDR3 nucleotides read TGTGCCAGCAGTCCACAGGGGGAGAGCTCCTACGAGCAGTACGTC.